The 6 T cell receptor beta chains in this list originate from one sample, sequenced in a study of cytomegalovirus exposure and HLA in healthy donors. 60 Vbeta and 13 Jbeta primers were used in PCR. Assay used: immunoSEQ multiplex PCR; TCRdb lists only in-frame clones, some missing. This sample's clone table lists some 64,000 clones. Sequencing used PBMCs. These receptors came from a woman in her 30s in good health and CMV-seronegative.

This chain connects TRBV28 to TRBJ2-7; a weak D match, TRBD1 (6 bases). Trimming left V 6 bases short and J 2 bases short, with 23 bases between. Looked up from germline, CDR1 is MDHEN and CDR2 is SYDVKM. The CDR3 totals 17 residues. CDR3 protein: CASRQTSNRVRAYEQYF. CDR3 bases: TGTGCCAGCAGGCAGACCTCCAACAGGGTCAGGGCCTACGAGCAGTACTTC.

The chain combines TRBV19 with TRBJ2-3; 8 bases map to TRBD2. The V gene end was trimmed by 3 bases and the J gene end by 0 bases; junction bases not matched to a gene: 8. Germline-derived CDR1 and CDR2 are LNHDA and SQIVND (reference sequence). The CDR3 runs 17 residues. The DNA for the CDR3 is TGTGCCAGTAGTATGGGACCGGGACTAGTCAGCACAGATACGCAGTATTTT. This encodes CASSMGPGLVSTDTQYF.

The chain carries TRBV13 and TRBJ2-5; 10 bases agree with TRBD1. Germline values: CDR1 PRHDT, CDR2 FYEKMQ (reference sequence). There are 15 residues in the CDR3. V gave up 5 bases and J gave up 5 bases; unmatched junction bases: 8. For the CDR3, the DNA is TGTGCCAGCAGCGCGTCTGGGACAGGGGAGGAGACCCAGTACTTC. Its translation is CASSASGTGEETQYF.

This chain connects TRBV2 to TRBJ1-4, with a possible D match to TRBD1 (5 bases). Trimming removed 6 bases at V and 4 bases at J, with 9 bases between. CDR1 is SNHLY, CDR2 FYNNEI, per germline. The CDR3 has 13 residues. The CDR3 nucleotides are TGTGCCAGCAGGAAGGACAATAATGAAAAACTGTTTTTT. Protein sequence: CASRKDNNEKLFF.

The chain is built from TRBV29-1 and TRBJ2-2, with D perhaps TRBD2 (6 bases). This CDR3 spans 13 amino acids. Germline V gene sequence: CDR1 SQVTM, CDR2 ANQGSEA. V was shortened by 6 bases and J by 5 bases, with 13 bases between the two germline ends. The DNA of the CDR3 is TGCAGCGTCGTCGTCGGAGGGACCGGGGAGCTGTTTTTT. Amino acids: CSVVVGGTGELFF.

J is TRBJ2-5 and V is TRBV2; 9 nucleotides agree with TRBD2. Trimming took 9 bases from V and 4 from J; bases not matched to a gene: 15. CDR1 and CDR2 (germline): SNHLY, FYNNEI. The CDR3 has 16 amino acids. In nucleotides, the CDR3 is TGTGCCAGTACCGGGACTAGCTGGGCTGGGGGAGAGACCCAGTACTTC. Translating it yields CASTGTSWAGGETQYF.